The next 27 T cell receptor beta chains were all read from a single sample in a study of cytomegalovirus exposure and HLA in healthy donors. 13 Jbeta primers and 60 Vbeta primers were used for the PCR. Data came from immunoSEQ multiplex PCR; TCRdb stores just in-frame clones and leaves some out. Here the sample spans approximately 190,000 clones, 65% to 85% being singletons. Sequenced input: PBMCs. The source is a woman aged 25-40 years in good health and CMV-seropositive.

The chain carries TRBV5-6 and TRBJ2-4, with a weak D call TRBD2 (5 bases). The V gene's germline CDR1 is SGHDT and CDR2 YYEEEE. V was shortened by 2 bases and J by 0 bases, with 12 bases between the two germline ends. This CDR3 contains 16 residues. This CDR3 reads CASSFPSGGAKNIQYF. For the CDR3, the DNA is TGTGCCAGCAGCTTCCCCAGCGGCGGAGCCAAAAACATTCAGTACTTC. The variable domain in full, with the rest retrieved from reference TRBV5-6 and TRBJ2-4, is DAGVTQSPTHLIKTRGQQVTLRCSPKSGHDTVSWYQQALGQGPQFIFQYYEEEERQRGNFPDRFSGHQFPNYSSELNVNALLLGDSALYLCASSFPSGGAKNIQYFGAGTRLSVL.

The chain joins TRBV29-1 to TRBJ1-1; the match to TRBD1 covers 12 bases. Germline V gene sequence: CDR1 SQVTM, CDR2 ANQGSEA. The CDR3 spans 16 residues. The trim removed 0 bases at V and 9 bases at J, leaving 11 bases unmatched. CDR3: CSVEDPGTGGVCKAFF. As DNA, the CDR3 is TGCAGCGTTGAAGATCCGGGGACAGGGGGCGTCTGTAAAGCTTTCTTT.

J is TRBJ1-1 and V is TRBV20-1, with D perhaps TRBD1 (5 bases). Germline assignment: CDR1 DFQATT and CDR2 SNEGSKA (reference sequence). The CDR3 contains 11 residues. Between the trimmed V and J ends, which lost 2 bases and 11 bases, there was a span of 12 bases. CDR3: CSARWDCGAFF. In DNA, the CDR3 is TGCAGTGCTAGATGGGACTGTGGGGCTTTCTTT.

V gene TRBV6-1 combines with J gene TRBJ2-2, with 10 bases aligning to TRBD1. The CDR3 totals 16 residues. V lost 4 bases to trimming and J lost 6 bases; unmatched junction nucleotides: 8. Looked up from germline, CDR1 is MNHNS and CDR2 is SASEGT. Here the CDR3 reads CASSVTGGSSAGELFF. CDR3 in DNA: TGTGCCAGCAGTGTGACAGGGGGCTCTTCAGCCGGGGAGCTGTTTTTT.

The chain couples TRBV28 to TRBJ1-1; D remains unclear. CDR3 length equals 13 residues. V was clipped by 3 bases and J by 11 bases, with 16 bases between them. The germline V gene has CDR1 MDHEN and CDR2 SYDVKM. CDR3 residues: CASSLGSLAGAFF. CDR3 coding DNA: TGTGCCAGCAGTTTGGGGTCCTTGGCGGGGGCTTTCTTT.

The sample holds one count of this clone. The chain has TRBV10-2 and TRBJ2-5; 9 nucleotides align to TRBD2. Germline lookup yields CDR1 WSHSY and CDR2 SAAADI. This CDR3 has 15 residues. V dropped 7 bases and J dropped 5; count of bases not matched to a gene: 11. For the CDR3, the DNA is TGCGCCAGCATGGAACAGCGGGGGGCGTGGGAGACCCAGTACTTC. Residues: CASMEQRGAWETQYF.

The rearrangement links TRBV5-1 to TRBJ2-5; 11 nucleotides agree with TRBD1. This CDR3 has 15 residues. Germline V gene sequence: CDR1 SGHRS, CDR2 YFSETQ. With 4 bases clipped from V and 5 bases from J, the junction kept 7 bases outside the gene matches. CDR3 in amino acids: CASSRGTGGHETQYF. CDR3 coding DNA: TGCGCCAGCAGCAGAGGGACAGGGGGACACGAGACCCAGTACTTC.

J is TRBJ1-1 and V is TRBV5-1, with 7 nucleotides matching TRBD1. This CDR3 has 16 amino acids. Germline-derived CDR1 and CDR2 are SGHRS and YFSETQ. V dropped 0 bases and J dropped 1; count of bases not matched to a gene: 6. This CDR3 is CASSLEEGAWNTEAFF. The CDR3 bases are TGCGCCAGCAGCTTGGAAGAGGGGGCTTGGAACACTGAAGCTTTCTTT.

V and J are TRBV28 and TRBJ2-5; maybe TRBD2 (6 bases). From germline, CDR1 is MDHEN and CDR2 SYDVKM. The CDR3 spans 14 residues. The V gene lost 8 bases and the J gene lost 0 bases, with 13 bases spanning the gap. For the CDR3, the DNA is TGTGCCAGCGGATCGGGCGGGAACCAAGAGACCCAGTACTTC. It is translated as CASGSGGNQETQYF.

The chain is built from TRBV29-1 and TRBJ2-2, with D possibly matching TRBD2 (7 bases). Trimming cost V 1 base and J 2 bases, with 14 bases left between them. Germline assignment: CDR1 SQVTM and CDR2 ANQGSEA. CDR3 size: 16 residues. The CDR3 loop is CSVEGGGSINTGELFF. DNA for the CDR3: TGCAGCGTTGAAGGGGGGGGCTCCATTAACACCGGGGAGCTGTTTTTT.

The chain is built from TRBV6-1 and TRBJ1-1, with no clear D. The germline V and J ends were trimmed by 7 bases and 4 bases, with 19 bases remaining between them. Germline V gives CDR1 MNHNS, CDR2 SASEGT. CDR3 length equals 15 residues. The CDR3 here is CASTSKPGWATEAFF. The CDR3 DNA follows: TGTGCCAGCACTAGCAAGCCGGGTTGGGCCACTGAAGCTTTCTTT.

The chain couples TRBV6-1 to TRBJ2-5, with 8 bases lining up with TRBD1. The CDR3 runs 18 residues. From germline, CDR1 is MNHNS and CDR2 SASEGT. The J segment lost 3 bases and the V segment lost 4 bases, leaving 16 bases of the junction unmatched. CDR3 region: CASSGDPGQVVPKETQYF. DNA for the CDR3: TGTGCCAGCAGTGGAGATCCGGGACAGGTTGTTCCCAAAGAGACCCAGTACTTC.

The chain combines TRBV11-1 with TRBJ1-2, with 9 bases fitting TRBD1. Germline V gives CDR1 SGHAT, CDR2 FQDESV (reference sequence). The CDR3 totals 16 residues. V trimming: 2 bases; J trimming: 6 bases; junction bases outside the gene matches: 10. In DNA form, the CDR3 reads TGTGCCAGCAGCTTATCGACAGGGGGAATCGGTGATGGCTACACCTTC. Its protein product is CASSLSTGGIGDGYTF.

The chain recombines TRBV10-3 with TRBJ2-1; 9 bases are a match to TRBD2. CDR3 size: 16 residues. The germline V gene has CDR1 ENHRY and CDR2 SYGVKD. V lost 4 bases to trimming and J lost 10 bases; unmatched junction nucleotides: 14. The CDR3 reads CAISVSMGREGREQFF. DNA of the CDR3: TGTGCCATCAGTGTCTCCATGGGGCGGGAGGGCCGGGAGCAGTTCTTC.

Only a few counts were recorded for this clone. CDR3 loop: CASSTGQHGYTF. The DNA for the CDR3 is TGTGCCAGCAGCACAGGACAGCACGGCTACACCTTC. The rearrangement uses TRBV9 and TRBJ1-2; D may be TRBD1 (6 bases). Per germline, CDR1 SGDLS and CDR2 YYNGEE. CDR3 size: 12 residues. The V end was cut by 4 bases, the J end by 8 bases, with 12 bases between.

The V and J genes are TRBV2 and TRBJ2-7; 8 nucleotides line up with TRBD2. The CDR3 is 13 residues long. V lost 6 bases to trimming and J lost 3 bases; unmatched junction nucleotides: 4. Germline V gene data show CDR1 as SNHLY and CDR2 as FYNNEI. CDR3 nucleotide sequence: TGTGCCAGCAGGCCGGGACTAGTCTACGAGCAGTACTTC. Translated: CASRPGLVYEQYF. Using reference TRBV2 and TRBJ2-7 for the parts outside the CDR3, the full variable domain is EPEVTQTPSHQVTQMGQEVILRCVPISNHLYFYWYRQILGQKVEFLVSFYNNEISEKSEIFDDQFSVERPDGSNFTLKIRSTKLEDSAMYFCASRPGLVYEQYFGPGTRLTVT.

This chain connects TRBV19 to TRBJ2-1; 14 bases fit TRBD2. V was clipped by 4 bases and J by 1 base; unmatched bases: 9. This CDR3 has 19 residues. Germline loops: CDR1 LNHDA, CDR2 SQIVND (reference sequence). The CDR3 coding sequence is TGTGCCAGTAGTAGCACTAGGGGGACTAGCGGGGGATCCTACAATGAGCAGTTCTTC. The encoded protein is CASSSTRGTSGGSYNEQFF.

The V gene is TRBV19, the J gene TRBJ1-2, with 9 positions matching TRBD1. The ends lost 6 bases at V and 5 bases at J; junction bases unmatched: 7. Germline lookup yields CDR1 LNHDA and CDR2 SQIVND (reference sequence). This CDR3 is 14 amino acids long. DNA for the CDR3: TGTGCCAGTAGGCGGGACAGGGTGGTTTATGGCTACACCTTC. Its translation: CASRRDRVVYGYTF.

This clone has only a few counts. This chain links TRBV11-3 with TRBJ2-5; 11 nucleotides match TRBD1. Unmatched junction bases numbered 8, after V lost 1 base and J lost 4 bases. Germline CDR1 reads SGHNT; CDR2 reads YENEEA. The CDR3 runs 17 residues. Here the CDR3 reads CASSLVGGQGVGETQYF. DNA of the CDR3: TGTGCCAGCAGCTTAGTAGGGGGACAGGGGGTGGGAGAGACCCAGTACTTC.

The chain recombines TRBV7-6 with TRBJ1-1; D ambiguous. The CDR3 contains 15 residues. The V and J ends lost 6 bases and 1 base respectively, with 15 bases between them. Germline assignment: CDR1 SGHVS and CDR2 FNYEAQ. CDR3 sequence reads: CASSLAAPGNTEAFF. CDR3 DNA sequence: TGTGCCAGCAGTCTAGCGGCCCCAGGGAACACTGAAGCTTTCTTT. Complete variable domain (other parts from reference TRBV7-6 and TRBJ1-1): GAGVSQSPRYKVTKRGQDVALRCDPISGHVSLYWYRQALGQGPEFLTYFNYEAQQDKSGLPNDRFSAERPEGSISTLTIQRTEQRDSAMYRCASSLAAPGNTEAFFGQGTRLTVV.

The chain employs TRBV5-5 and TRBJ2-3; 7 positions match TRBD1. CDR1 and CDR2 (germline): SGHKS, YYEKEE (reference sequence). The trim removed 3 bases at V and 0 bases at J, leaving 4 bases unmatched. This CDR3 comprises 15 residues. The CDR3 DNA reads as TGTGCCAGCAGCTCACAGGGGCTTAGCACAGATACGCAGTATTTT. Its protein is CASSSQGLSTDTQYF.

This clone occurred a few times. This chain uses TRBV6-5 with TRBJ1-5; weak D call: TRBD1 (6 bases). The CDR3 extends over 14 amino acids. Germline loops: CDR1 MNHEY, CDR2 SVGAGI. Trimming pared 6 bases from V and 4 bases from J, leaving 13 bases between. Written as DNA, the CDR3 is TGTGCCAGCAGAGGGGGGGGTGCAAATCAGCCCCAGCATTTT. The encoded protein is CASRGGGANQPQHF.

The chain couples TRBV2 to TRBJ2-1; 8 bases line up with TRBD2. The CDR3 totals 16 residues. Per the germline V gene, CDR1 is SNHLY and CDR2 is FYNNEI. J gave up 0 bases and V 9 bases, and 10 bases lay outside the gene matches. In DNA, the CDR3 is TGTGCCAGTCTGGACGTAGCGGGGAGCTCCTACAATGAGCAGTTCTTC. It yields the protein CASLDVAGSSYNEQFF.

The chain combines TRBV5-1 with TRBJ2-7; 7 bases map to TRBD2. The V gene's germline CDR1 is SGHRS and CDR2 YFSETQ. The CDR3 is 16 amino acids. The V gene end was trimmed by 4 bases and the J gene end by 0 bases; junction bases not matched to a gene: 10. CDR3 sequence reads: CASSGGAGVDSYEQYF. The CDR3 DNA sequence: TGCGCCAGCAGCGGCGGCGCGGGGGTCGACTCCTACGAGCAGTACTTC.

The rearrangement joins TRBV28 to TRBJ2-2, with 8 bases that match TRBD2. The trim removed 6 bases at V and 2 bases at J, leaving 11 bases unmatched. CDR3 length: 17 residues. Per germline, CDR1 MDHEN and CDR2 SYDVKM. The DNA for the CDR3 is TGTGCCAGCAGGCCCCTAAGCGGGAGTCTAAACACCGGGGAGCTGTTTTTT. Its translation is CASRPLSGSLNTGELFF.

Concerning this clone itself: At one boundary the junction diverges from the germline segment, which might be a read error. V usage is TRBV5-6 and J usage is TRBJ1-3, with 8 nucleotides matching TRBD1. CDR1 and CDR2 (germline): SGHDT, YYEEEE. There are 16 residues in the CDR3. The CDR3 here is CASSLDRAFSGNTIYF. DNA of the CDR3: TGTGCCAGCAGTTTGGACAGGGCTTTCTCTGGAAACACCATATATTTT.

The CDR3 loop is CASSGNRVEQFF. DNA for the CDR3: TGCGCCAGCAGTGGGAACAGGGTTGAGCAGTTCTTC. The rearrangement links TRBV10-1 to TRBJ2-1; D might be TRBD1 (6 bases). V lost 4 bases, J lost 9 bases, and 10 bases lay in between. The CDR3 loop spans 12 amino acids. Germline values: CDR1 WNHNN, CDR2 SYGVQD (reference sequence).